The 5 T cell receptor beta chains given below trace back to one sample, sequenced in a study of blood T cell repertoires in COVID-19. The protocol was immunoSEQ multiplex PCR, while the TCRdb copy is restricted to in-frame clones and leaves out a portion. The sample lists around 330,000 clones, around 90% occurring once. Sample: PBMCs or T cells enriched from blood (not recorded which). These receptor sequences come from a man in his 60s who had recovered from COVID-19.

Only a few counts were recorded for this clone. The genes are TRBV28 and TRBJ1-4; 8 bases line up with TRBD1. From germline, CDR1 is MDHEN and CDR2 SYDVKM. The CDR3 runs 18 residues. Trimming cost V 5 bases and J 0 bases; bases outside gene matches: 11. CDR3 in amino acids: CASSGLDRGSPTNEKLFF. The CDR3 DNA reads TGTGCCAGCAGTGGGTTAGACAGGGGCTCTCCAACTAATGAAAAACTGTTTTTT.

The V gene is TRBV19, the J gene TRBJ2-3, with 10 nucleotides matching TRBD2. The CDR3 runs 15 residues. CDR1 and CDR2 from the germline V gene are LNHDA and SQIVND (reference sequence). The trim removed 6 bases at V and 3 bases at J, leaving 6 bases unmatched. The CDR3 reads CASSRTSGTTDTQYF. The CDR3 region has the DNA TGTGCCAGTAGCCGCACTAGCGGGACTACAGATACGCAGTATTTT.

The V gene is TRBV11-2, the J gene TRBJ1-1; 7 bases map to TRBD1. J was trimmed by 2 bases and V by 1 base; bases with no gene match: 4. CDR1 and CDR2 from the germline V gene are SGHAT and FQNNGV. The CDR3 contains 15 residues. CDR3 nucleotide sequence: TGTGCCAGCAGCTTAGGGGGACAGACCAACACTGAAGCTTTCTTT. Translating gives CASSLGGQTNTEAFF.

The rearrangement links TRBV6-2 or TRBV6-3 to TRBJ1-5, with a possible D match to TRBD1 (6 bases). Per the germline V gene, CDR1 is MNHEY and CDR2 is SVGEGT. V lost 2 bases to trimming and J lost 3 bases, with 20 bases between them. The CDR3 is 18 residues long. CDR3 nucleotide sequence: TGTGCCAGCAGTTACCCAACCCTAAGCGGGACACTCAATCAGCCCCAGCATTTT. Protein product: CASSYPTLSGTLNQPQHF.

The gene calls are TRBV3-1 (or the pseudogene TRBV3-2) and TRBJ2-7; no definite D call. Germline loops: CDR1 LGHDT, CDR2 YNNKEL (reference sequence). The CDR3 has 12 amino acids. V was shortened by 1 base and J by 4 bases, with 5 bases between the two germline ends. CDR3 amino acids: CASSQVNYEQYF. In nucleotides, the CDR3 is TGTGCCAGCAGCCAAGTAAATTACGAGCAGTACTTC.